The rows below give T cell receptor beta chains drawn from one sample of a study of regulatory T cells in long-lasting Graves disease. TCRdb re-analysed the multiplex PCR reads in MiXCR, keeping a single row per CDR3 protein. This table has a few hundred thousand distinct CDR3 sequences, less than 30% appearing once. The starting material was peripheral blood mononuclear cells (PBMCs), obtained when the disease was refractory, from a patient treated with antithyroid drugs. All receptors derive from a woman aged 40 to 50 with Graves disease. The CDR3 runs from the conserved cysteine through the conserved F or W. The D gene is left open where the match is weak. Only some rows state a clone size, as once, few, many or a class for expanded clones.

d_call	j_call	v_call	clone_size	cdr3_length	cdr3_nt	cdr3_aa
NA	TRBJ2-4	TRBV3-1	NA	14	TGTGCCAGCAGCCCATCCGGGGCCAAAAACATTCAGTACTTC	CASSPSGAKNIQYF
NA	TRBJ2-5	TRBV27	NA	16	TGTGCCAGCAGTTCGACCTCAGGGACATTCCAAGAGACCCAGTACTTC	CASSSTSGTFQETQYF
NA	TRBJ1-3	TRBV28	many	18	TGTGCCAGCAGTTCGCGGGGGATGGACAGAAGCTCTGGAAACACCATATATTTT	CASSSRGMDRSSGNTIYF
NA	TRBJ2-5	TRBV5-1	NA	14	TGCGCCAGCAGCTTGTTCGGCCTCGGGGAGACCCAGTACTTC	CASSLFGLGETQYF
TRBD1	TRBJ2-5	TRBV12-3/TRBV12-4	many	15	TGTGCCAGCAGTTTGTGGGACAGGGGGCCAGAGACCCAGTACTTC	CASSLWDRGPETQYF
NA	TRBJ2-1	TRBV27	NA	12	TGTGCCAGCAGCATTAACCTGGATGAGCAGTTCTTC	CASSINLDEQFF
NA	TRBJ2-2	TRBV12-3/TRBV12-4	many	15	TGTGCCAGCAGTTTAATAGGGGAGGACACCGGGGAGCTGTTTTTT	CASSLIGEDTGELFF
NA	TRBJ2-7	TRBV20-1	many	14	TGCAGTGCTCCGGCCTGGACGGGAACCTACGAGCAGTACTTC	CSAPAWTGTYEQYF
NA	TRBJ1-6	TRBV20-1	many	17	TGCAGTGCTAGAGATTTATCGGGAACAATATATAATTCACCCCTCCACTTT	CSARDLSGTIYNSPLHF
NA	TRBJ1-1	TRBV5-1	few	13	TGCGCCAGCAGCTTGGAGGCGTGGACTGAAGCTTTCTTT	CASSLEAWTEAFF
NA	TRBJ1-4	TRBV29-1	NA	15	TGCAGCGTTGCGGGGGGAATTGACACTAATGAAAAACTGTTTTTT	CSVAGGIDTNEKLFF
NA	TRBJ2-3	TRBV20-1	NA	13	TGCAGTGCTGAGACTGGGCATAGGGATACGCAGTATTTT	CSAETGHRDTQYF
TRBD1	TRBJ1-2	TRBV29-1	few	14	TGCAGCGTCGCCGGGACAGGGGAAAACTATGGCTACACCTTC	CSVAGTGENYGYTF